This TCR beta chain was captured in a study of cytomegalovirus exposure and HLA in healthy donors. Study-wide results and caveats: Across donors, most TCRs were seen rarely, yet some public ones were widespread.

Donors came from a validation cohort of 95 to 150 subjects, distinct from the first 666-subject cohort. Clones were sequenced by immunoSEQ multiplex PCR, and TCRdb holds only the in-frame ones, with some missing. The sample records 100,000 to 150,000 clones, around 90% being singletons. Germline CDR1 is LNHNV and CDR2 is YYDKDF (reference sequence). CDR3 length: 14 amino acids. Trimming removed 8 bases from V and 0 bases from J; junction bases left unmatched: 6. To note about this clone: Its specificity is not known.

J is TRBJ2-5 and V is TRBV15, with TRBD1 matching over 7 bases. This sequence originates from a woman aged 18 to 35 in good health and CMV-seronegative. The sample consisted of PBMCs. CDR3 sequence reads: CATCQDRNQETQYF. As DNA, the CDR3 is TGTGCCACCTGCCAGGACAGGAACCAAGAGACCCAGTACTTC.